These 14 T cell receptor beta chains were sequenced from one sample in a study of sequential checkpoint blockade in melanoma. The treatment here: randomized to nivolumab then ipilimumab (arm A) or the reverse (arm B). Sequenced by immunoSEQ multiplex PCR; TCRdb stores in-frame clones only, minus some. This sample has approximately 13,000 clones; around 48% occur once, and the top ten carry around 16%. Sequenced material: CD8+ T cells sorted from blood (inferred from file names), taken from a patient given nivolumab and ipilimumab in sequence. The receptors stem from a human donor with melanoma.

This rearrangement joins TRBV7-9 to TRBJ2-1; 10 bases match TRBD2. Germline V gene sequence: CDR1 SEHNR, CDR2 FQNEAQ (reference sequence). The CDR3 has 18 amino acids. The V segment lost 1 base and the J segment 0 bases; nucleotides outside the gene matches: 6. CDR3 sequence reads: CASSLDTSGVFSYNEQFF. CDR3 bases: TGTGCCAGCAGCTTAGATACTAGCGGGGTTTTCTCCTACAATGAGCAGTTCTTC.

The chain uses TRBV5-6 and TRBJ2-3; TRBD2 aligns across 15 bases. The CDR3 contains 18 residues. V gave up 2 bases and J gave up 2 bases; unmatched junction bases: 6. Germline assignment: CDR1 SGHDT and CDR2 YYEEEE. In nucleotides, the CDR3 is TGTGCCAGCAGCTTCGGGACTAGCGGGAGGAAAATCACAGATACGCAGTATTTT. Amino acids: CASSFGTSGRKITDTQYF.

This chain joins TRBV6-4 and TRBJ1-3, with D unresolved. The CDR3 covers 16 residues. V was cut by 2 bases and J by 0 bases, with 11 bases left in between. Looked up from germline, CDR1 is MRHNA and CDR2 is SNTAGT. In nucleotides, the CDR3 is TGTGCCAGCAGTGACCACCACACGAACTCTGGAAACACCATATATTTT. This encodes CASSDHHTNSGNTIYF.

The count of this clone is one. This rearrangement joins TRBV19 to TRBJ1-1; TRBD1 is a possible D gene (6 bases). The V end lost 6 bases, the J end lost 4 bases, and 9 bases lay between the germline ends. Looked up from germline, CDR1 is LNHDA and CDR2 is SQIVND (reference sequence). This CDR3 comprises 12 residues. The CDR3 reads CASRTGSTEAFF. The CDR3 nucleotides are TGTGCCAGTAGAACAGGGTCCACTGAAGCTTTCTTT.

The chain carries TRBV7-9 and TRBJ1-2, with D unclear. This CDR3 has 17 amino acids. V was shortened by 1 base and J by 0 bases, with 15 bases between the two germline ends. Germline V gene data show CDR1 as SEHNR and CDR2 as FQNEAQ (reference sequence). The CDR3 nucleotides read TGTGCCAGCAGCTTAGGGTCGGGGATATCAGCTAACTATGGCTACACCTTC. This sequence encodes CASSLGSGISANYGYTF.

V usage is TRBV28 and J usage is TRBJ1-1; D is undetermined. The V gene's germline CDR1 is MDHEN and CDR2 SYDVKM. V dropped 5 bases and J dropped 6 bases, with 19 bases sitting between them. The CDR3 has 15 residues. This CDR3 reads CASSPRGGHLAEAFF. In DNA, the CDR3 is TGTGCCAGCAGTCCTCGGGGAGGGCACCTCGCTGAAGCTTTCTTT. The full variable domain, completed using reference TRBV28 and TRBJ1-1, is DVKVTQSSRYLVKRTGEKVFLECVQDMDHENMFWYRQDPGLGLRLIYFSYDVKMKEKGDIPEGYSVSREKKERFSLILESASTNQTSMYLCASSPRGGHLAEAFFGQGTRLTVV.

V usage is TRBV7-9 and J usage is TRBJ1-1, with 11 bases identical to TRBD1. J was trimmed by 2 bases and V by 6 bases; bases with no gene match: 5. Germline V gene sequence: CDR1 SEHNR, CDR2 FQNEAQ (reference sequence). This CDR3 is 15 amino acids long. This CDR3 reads CASRLDRGRNTEAFF. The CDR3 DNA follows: TGTGCCAGCAGGTTGGACAGGGGGCGTAACACTGAAGCTTTCTTT.

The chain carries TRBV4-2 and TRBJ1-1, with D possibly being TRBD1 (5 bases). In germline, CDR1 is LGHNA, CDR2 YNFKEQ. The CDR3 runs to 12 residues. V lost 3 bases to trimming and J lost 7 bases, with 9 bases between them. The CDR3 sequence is CASSQGLSEAFF. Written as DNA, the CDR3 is TGTGCCAGCAGCCAGGGGCTGAGTGAAGCTTTCTTT.

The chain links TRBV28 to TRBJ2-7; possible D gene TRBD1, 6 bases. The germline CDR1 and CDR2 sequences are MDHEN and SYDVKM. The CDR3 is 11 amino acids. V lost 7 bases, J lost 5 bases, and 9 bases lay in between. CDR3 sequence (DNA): TGTGCCAGCACAGGGGTGGACGAGCAGTACTTC. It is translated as CASTGVDEQYF.

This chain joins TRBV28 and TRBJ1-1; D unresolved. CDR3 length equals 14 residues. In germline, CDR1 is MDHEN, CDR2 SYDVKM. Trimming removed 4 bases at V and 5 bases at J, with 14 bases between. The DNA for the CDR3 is TGTGCCAGCAGTTATCACGGGTCTGGAACTGAAGCTTTCTTT. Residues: CASSYHGSGTEAFF. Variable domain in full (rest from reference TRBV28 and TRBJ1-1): DVKVTQSSRYLVKRTGEKVFLECVQDMDHENMFWYRQDPGLGLRLIYFSYDVKMKEKGDIPEGYSVSREKKERFSLILESASTNQTSMYLCASSYHGSGTEAFFGQGTRLTVV.

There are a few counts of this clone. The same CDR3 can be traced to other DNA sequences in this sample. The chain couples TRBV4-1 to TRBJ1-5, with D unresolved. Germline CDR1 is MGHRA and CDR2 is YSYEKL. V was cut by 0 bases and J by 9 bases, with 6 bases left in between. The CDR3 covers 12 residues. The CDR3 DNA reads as TGCGCCAGCAGCCAAGAGGCGGGGCCCCAGCATTTT. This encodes CASSQEAGPQHF.

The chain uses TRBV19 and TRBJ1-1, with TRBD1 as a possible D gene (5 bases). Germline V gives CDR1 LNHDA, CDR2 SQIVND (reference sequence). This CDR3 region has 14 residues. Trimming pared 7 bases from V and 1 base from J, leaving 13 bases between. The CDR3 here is CASTAGWSNTEAFF. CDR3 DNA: TGTGCCAGTACAGCAGGGTGGTCGAACACTGAAGCTTTCTTT.

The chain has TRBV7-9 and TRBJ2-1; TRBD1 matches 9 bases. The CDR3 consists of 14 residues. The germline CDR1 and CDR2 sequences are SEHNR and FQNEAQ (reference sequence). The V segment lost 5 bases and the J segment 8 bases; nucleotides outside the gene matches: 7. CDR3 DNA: TGTGCCAGCAGCGGTACAGGGGGCTCCGATGAGCAGTTCTTC. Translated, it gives CASSGTGGSDEQFF. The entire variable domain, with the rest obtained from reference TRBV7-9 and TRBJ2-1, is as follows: DTGVSQNPRHKITKRGQNVTFRCDPISEHNRLYWYRQTLGQGPEFLTYFQNEAQLEKSRLLSDRFSAERPKGSFSTLEIQRTEQGDSAMYLCASSGTGGSDEQFFGPGTRLTVL.

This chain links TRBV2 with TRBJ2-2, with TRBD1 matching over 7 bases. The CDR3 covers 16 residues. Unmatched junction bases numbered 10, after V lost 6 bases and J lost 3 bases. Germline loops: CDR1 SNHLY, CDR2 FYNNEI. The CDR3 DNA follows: TGTGCCAGCAGCAAAAGGGGGCTTATGGACACCGGGGAGCTGTTTTTT. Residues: CASSKRGLMDTGELFF.